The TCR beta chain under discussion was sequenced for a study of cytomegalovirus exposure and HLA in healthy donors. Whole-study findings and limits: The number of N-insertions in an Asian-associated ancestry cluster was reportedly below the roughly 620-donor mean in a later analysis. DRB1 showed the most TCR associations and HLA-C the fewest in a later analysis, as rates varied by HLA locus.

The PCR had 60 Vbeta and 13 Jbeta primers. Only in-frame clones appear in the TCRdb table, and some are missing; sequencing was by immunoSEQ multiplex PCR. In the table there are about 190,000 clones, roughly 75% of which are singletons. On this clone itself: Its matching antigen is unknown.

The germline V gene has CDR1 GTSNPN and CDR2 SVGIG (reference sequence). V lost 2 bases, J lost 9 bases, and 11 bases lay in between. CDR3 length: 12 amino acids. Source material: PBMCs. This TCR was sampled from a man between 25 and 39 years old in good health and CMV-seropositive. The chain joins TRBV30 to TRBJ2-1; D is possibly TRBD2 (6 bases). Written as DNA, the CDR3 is TGTGCCTGGAGTAGGAGGGGCGGTGAGCAGTTCTTC. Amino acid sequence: CAWSRRGGEQFF.